The clone carrying this TCR beta chain was counted once. Primers targeting TRAV and TRBV primed first-strand cDNA, covering alpha and beta chains. Both a constant-region primer and a V-primer adapter served to amplify TCRs across roughly 20 PCR cycles. mRNA, after isolation, was amplified by in vitro transcription. TCRdb processed the reads anew with MiXCR; each CDR3 protein has one entry. The sample yields 60,000 to 90,000 distinct CDR3 sequences, roughly 30% seen once. Specified time point: before trial treatment. Donors, who were enrolled in a single-arm phase I dose-escalation trial, received nivolumab, ipilimumab, aspirin, low-dose cyclophosphamide and low-dose radiotherapy. Eligibility was restricted to patients presenting with advanced solid tumors that lacked tumor-infiltrating lymphocytes. The data derive from a study of low-dose radiotherapy and immunotherapy resistance in tumors. On the study more broadly: In Cohort 2, 1 Gy per fraction was delivered every two weeks, for a total of 13 Gy over 26 weeks.

The sequence derives from a female donor with ovarian cancer. The sequenced sample was PBMCs, obtained before treatment.

In DNA form, the CDR3 reads TGTGCCAGCAGACCGACGCGAACTAGCACTGAAGCTTTCTTT. Translating it yields CASRPTRTSTEAFF. The genes are TRBV7-6 and TRBJ1-1; D is unresolved. The CDR3 runs 14 residues. CDR1 is SGHVS and CDR2 is FNYEAQ in the germline V gene. V was pared by 6 bases and J by 4 bases, with 15 bases between.